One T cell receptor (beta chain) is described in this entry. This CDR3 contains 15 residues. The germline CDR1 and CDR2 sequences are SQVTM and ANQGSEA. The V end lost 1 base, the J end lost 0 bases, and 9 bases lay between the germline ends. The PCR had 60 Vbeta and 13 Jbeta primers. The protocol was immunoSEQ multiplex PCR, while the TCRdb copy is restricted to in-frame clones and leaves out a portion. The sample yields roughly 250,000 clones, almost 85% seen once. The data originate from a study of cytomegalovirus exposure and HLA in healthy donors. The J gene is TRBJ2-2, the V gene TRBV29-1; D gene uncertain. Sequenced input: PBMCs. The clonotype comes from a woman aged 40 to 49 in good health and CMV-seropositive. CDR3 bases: TGCAGCGTTGAAGTCCACAGTGCGAACACCGGGGAGCTGTTTTTT. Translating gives CSVEVHSANTGELFF.